This TCR beta chain was profiled in a study of shared clonotypes between healthy human individuals. The study's findings and limits: Lower generation probabilities were found for non-shared clonotypes than for those shared by all four donors.

The V gene lost 1 base and the J gene lost 1 base, with 8 bases spanning the gap. CDR1 SGDLS and CDR2 YYNGEE come from the germline V gene. The CDR3 length is 14 residues. This clone was observed a few times. Its target is unknown. Some clones are missing from TCRdb's copy, which holds only in-frame ones; the method was immunoSEQ multiplex PCR. The sample contains under 1 million clones, around 92% of which appear only once. Naive CD8 cells lacked CD45RO, underwent positive selection for CCR7 and left out terminally differentiated effector memory CD45RA+ cells. Adult donors, all healthy and HIV-negative, had no recent acute infections or vaccinations.

Sequenced sample: naive CD8+ T cells sorted from blood. J is TRBJ2-5 and V is TRBV9; D not resolved. The clonotype comes from a man in his thirties or forties in good health. The CDR3 sequence: CASSVSGTQETQYF. The DNA of the CDR3 is TGTGCCAGCAGCGTATCGGGTACCCAAGAGACCCAGTACTTC.